These T cell receptor beta chains were read from a single sample in a study of T cell responses to AZD1222 COVID-19 vaccine. Sequencing used immunoSEQ multiplex PCR; TCRdb keeps in-frame clones, though not all of them. This sample has 95,000 to 150,000 clones; approximately 90% occur once, and the top ten carry roughly 1.8%. This specimen was peripheral blood, taken on day 0 of AZD1222 vaccination. These receptors were taken from an adult in good health. Both conserved end residues are part of each CDR3. Each record gives: CDR3 length, clone size, D gene, V gene, J gene, CDR3 DNA, CDR3 protein. D genes are given only for firm matches. Some rows mark clone size as missing; the rest say once, few, many or name a class of expanded clone.

length: 14
size: .
D: .
V: TRBV4-1
J: TRBJ1-1
DNA: TGCGCCAGCAACGATAGGGCTCGGAACACTGAAGCTTTCTTT
CDR3: CASNDRARNTEAFF

length: 15
size: .
D: .
V: TRBV6-5
J: TRBJ1-2
DNA: TGTGCCAGCAGTCAAACAGGGCCGTATCGCTATGGCTACACCTTC
CDR3: CASSQTGPYRYGYTF

length: 13
size: once
D: .
V: TRBV11-3
J: TRBJ2-7
DNA: TGTGCCAGCAGCGCCAGTCCCCAGGGCGAGCAGTACTTC
CDR3: CASSASPQGEQYF

length: 13
size: .
D: .
V: TRBV6-4
J: TRBJ2-2
DNA: TGTGCCAGCAGTAGCTCGGGGACCGGGGAGCTGTTTTTT
CDR3: CASSSSGTGELFF

length: 13
size: .
D: .
V: TRBV7-9
J: TRBJ1-1
DNA: TGTGCCAGCAGCTTTGAACAGAACACTGAAGCTTTCTTT
CDR3: CASSFEQNTEAFF

length: 14
size: .
D: .
V: TRBV5-1
J: TRBJ1-1
DNA: .
CDR3: CASSLVGQGNDNFF

length: 15
size: few
D: .
V: TRBV6-2/TRBV6-3
J: TRBJ2-5
DNA: TGTGCCAGCAGTTACAGCGCGGGCAGAAAAAGTCACCAGTACTTC
CDR3: CASSYSAGRKSHQYF

length: 16
size: once
D: .
V: TRBV27
J: TRBJ1-1
DNA: TGTGCCAGCAGTCGTGCCCCCGGGACATTAGTCGCTGAAGCTTTCTTT
CDR3: CASSRAPGTLVAEAFF

length: 15
size: .
D: TRBD2
V: TRBV7-3
J: TRBJ2-1
DNA: TGTGCCAGCAGCTTAAAGGCTAGCGGGGAATATGAGCAGTTCTTC
CDR3: CASSLKASGEYEQFF

length: 17
size: .
D: .
V: TRBV18
J: TRBJ2-4
DNA: TGTGCCAGCTCATTACTCGTAGACAAACTAGCCAAAAACATTCAGTACTTC
CDR3: CASSLLVDKLAKNIQYF

length: 17
size: once
D: TRBD2
V: TRBV3-1/TRBV3-2
J: TRBJ2-7
DNA: TGTGCCAGCAGTCGAGGACTAGCGGGGGGGCGGAGTTACGAGCAGTACTTC
CDR3: CASSRGLAGGRSYEQYF

length: 13
size: .
D: .
V: TRBV2
J: TRBJ2-1
DNA: TGTGCCAGCAAACGGGACCCCCACAATGAGCAGTTCTTC
CDR3: CASKRDPHNEQFF

length: 14
size: .
D: TRBD2
V: TRBV10-3
J: TRBJ2-2
DNA: TGTGCCGTAGGGACTAGCGGGGGTACCGGGGAGCTGTTTTTT
CDR3: CAVGTSGGTGELFF

length: 16
size: .
D: .
V: TRBV11-3
J: TRBJ2-3
DNA: TGTGCCAGCAGCTTAGATGGGGGACGGGGCACAGATACGCAGTATTTT
CDR3: CASSLDGGRGTDTQYF

length: 16
size: .
D: .
V: TRBV7-2
J: TRBJ1-1
DNA: TGTGCCAGCAGCTTAGGGGAAGGATTTCAGCTTAATGAAGCTTTCTTT
CDR3: CASSLGEGFQLNEAFF

length: 13
size: once
D: .
V: TRBV28
J: TRBJ1-2
DNA: TGTGCCAGCAGTTTAGAAGAGTCATATGGCTACACCTTC
CDR3: CASSLEESYGYTF

length: 15
size: .
D: .
V: TRBV6-5
J: TRBJ1-1
DNA: TGTGCCAGCAGTTACTCGCGGGCGGTTAACACTGAAGCTTTCTTT
CDR3: CASSYSRAVNTEAFF

length: 15
size: .
D: TRBD2
V: TRBV11-2
J: TRBJ2-7
DNA: TGTGCCAGCAGCAATAGCGGGGGGGCTGAGTACGAGCAGTACTTC
CDR3: CASSNSGGAEYEQYF

length: 13
size: .
D: .
V: TRBV6-5
J: TRBJ1-1
DNA: TGTGCCAGCAGCAAAGGGGGGATCACTGAAGCTTTCTTT
CDR3: CASSKGGITEAFF

length: 16
size: .
D: .
V: TRBV7-8
J: TRBJ2-2
DNA: TGTGCCAGCAGCTTGCGGGGACTGAGGAACACCGGGGAGCTGTTTTTT
CDR3: CASSLRGLRNTGELFF

length: 14
size: .
D: .
V: TRBV19
J: TRBJ1-2
DNA: TGTGCCAGTAGTATCGGCCCGCAGGACTATGGCTACACCTTC
CDR3: CASSIGPQDYGYTF

length: 15
size: .
D: TRBD2
V: TRBV3-1/TRBV3-2
J: TRBJ2-1
DNA: TGTGCCAGCAGCCCGGGACTAGCGGGGGTGGATGAGCAGTTCTTC
CDR3: CASSPGLAGVDEQFF

length: 15
size: .
D: TRBD1
V: TRBV24-1
J: TRBJ2-2
DNA: TGTGCCACCAGTGATGCGGGACAGGGACACGGGGAGCTGTTTTTT
CDR3: CATSDAGQGHGELFF

length: 14
size: once
D: TRBD2
V: TRBV19
J: TRBJ2-1
DNA: TGTGCCAGTAGTGAAACTAGCGGGCGGGATGAGCAGTTCTTC
CDR3: CASSETSGRDEQFF

length: 14
size: .
D: TRBD1
V: TRBV10-3
J: TRBJ1-2
DNA: TGTGCCATCAGGGGGACAGGGGGGGACTATGGCTACACCTTC
CDR3: CAIRGTGGDYGYTF

length: 14
size: .
D: .
V: TRBV5-1
J: TRBJ2-2
DNA: TGCGCCAGCAGCCTCTGGCCGTGGTCCGGGGAGCTGTTTTTT
CDR3: CASSLWPWSGELFF

length: 15
size: .
D: .
V: TRBV19
J: TRBJ1-5
DNA: TGTGCCAGTAGAGTTGAGGGGTTACTCCATCAGCCCCAGCATTTT
CDR3: CASRVEGLLHQPQHF

length: 18
size: once
D: .
V: TRBV3-1/TRBV3-2
J: TRBJ2-5
DNA: TGTGCCAGCAGCCCGAGGGAGGCAGGGGGTGTTAGATTAGAGACCCAGTACTTC
CDR3: CASSPREAGGVRLETQYF

length: 16
size: .
D: .
V: TRBV30
J: TRBJ1-5
DNA: TGTGCCTGGAGTGTACAGTGGGGGCGGGCTGATCAGCCCCAGCATTTT
CDR3: CAWSVQWGRADQPQHF

length: 15
size: .
D: TRBD1
V: TRBV7-9
J: TRBJ2-5
DNA: TGTGCCAGCAGCACAGGGACAGGGGTCCTGGAGACCCAGTACTTC
CDR3: CASSTGTGVLETQYF

length: 14
size: .
D: .
V: TRBV19
J: TRBJ2-5
DNA: TGTGCCAGTAGTATACGAACGACACAAGAGACCCAGTACTTC
CDR3: CASSIRTTQETQYF

length: 16
size: .
D: TRBD2
V: TRBV10-3
J: TRBJ2-2
DNA: TGTGCCATCACCCCGGGACTAGCGGGGAACACCGGGGAGCTGTTTTTT
CDR3: CAITPGLAGNTGELFF

length: 18
size: .
D: TRBD1
V: TRBV5-4
J: TRBJ2-6
DNA: TGTGCCAGCAGCTTGCCGGGACAGGGATTCTCTGGGGCCAACGTCCTGACTTTC
CDR3: CASSLPGQGFSGANVLTF

length: 18
size: once
D: TRBD1
V: TRBV5-1
J: TRBJ1-2
DNA: TGCGCCAGCAGCTTGGGCGGAGGGAGCAGGGGGAGTCACTATGGCTACACCTTC
CDR3: CASSLGGGSRGSHYGYTF

length: 12
size: once
D: .
V: TRBV3-1/TRBV3-2
J: TRBJ2-7
DNA: TGTGCCAGCAGCCACGACTCCTACGAGCAGTACTTC
CDR3: CASSHDSYEQYF

length: 14
size: .
D: TRBD1
V: TRBV25-1
J: TRBJ1-2
DNA: TGTGCCAGCAGTGCGGCAGGGGGGTTCGATGGCTACACCTTC
CDR3: CASSAAGGFDGYTF

length: 14
size: .
D: TRBD1
V: TRBV19
J: TRBJ1-4
DNA: TGTGCCAGTAGTACGACAGGGACGGGTGAAAAACTGTTTTTT
CDR3: CASSTTGTGEKLFF

length: 14
size: .
D: TRBD1
V: TRBV19
J: TRBJ1-2
DNA: TGTGCCAGTAGTAGGCGACAGGGACAAGATGGCTACACCTTC
CDR3: CASSRRQGQDGYTF

length: 19
size: .
D: TRBD1
V: TRBV11-3
J: TRBJ1-3
DNA: TGTGCCAGCAGCTTAGTTGGGACAGAGTTTCGGGACTCTGGAAACACCATATATTTT
CDR3: CASSLVGTEFRDSGNTIYF

length: 13
size: .
D: TRBD1
V: TRBV7-8
J: TRBJ2-5
DNA: TGTGCCAGCAGCGTGGACAGGGTTGAGACCCAGTACTTC
CDR3: CASSVDRVETQYF

length: 12
size: .
D: .
V: TRBV19
J: TRBJ1-1
DNA: TGTGCCAGTAGTGACTCGAACACTGAAGCTTTCTTT
CDR3: CASSDSNTEAFF

length: 14
size: .
D: TRBD1
V: TRBV24-1
J: TRBJ2-5
DNA: TGTGCCACCAGTGGCAGGGGGCTCAAAGAGACCCAGTACTTC
CDR3: CATSGRGLKETQYF

length: 14
size: .
D: TRBD2
V: TRBV6-1
J: TRBJ2-5
DNA: TGTGCCAGCAGTGATGGACTAGCGGGAGTGACCCAGTACTTC
CDR3: CASSDGLAGVTQYF

length: 14
size: .
D: .
V: TRBV10-3
J: TRBJ1-5
DNA: TGTGCCATCAGTGCCACAGGGAGCCCTCAGCCCCAGCATTTT
CDR3: CAISATGSPQPQHF

length: 13
size: .
D: .
V: TRBV15
J: TRBJ1-1
DNA: TGTGCCACCAGTTCAGGGATGAACACTGAAGCTTTCTTT
CDR3: CATSSGMNTEAFF

length: 15
size: .
D: .
V: TRBV18
J: TRBJ2-3
DNA: TGTGCCAGCTCATCCGGGTCCCAGGGGACAGATACGCAGTATTTT
CDR3: CASSSGSQGTDTQYF

length: 14
size: .
D: .
V: TRBV7-2
J: TRBJ1-1
DNA: TGTGCCAGCAGCTTAGGGGGGCAGAGCACTGAAGCTTTCTTT
CDR3: CASSLGGQSTEAFF

length: 15
size: .
D: .
V: TRBV18
J: TRBJ1-1
DNA: TGTGCCAGCTCACCGACCACGGTCCGTGGCACTGAAGCTTTCTTT
CDR3: CASSPTTVRGTEAFF

length: 14
size: .
D: .
V: TRBV10-3
J: TRBJ1-5
DNA: TGTGCCATCAGTGCCCGGGAGCAGGACCAGCCCCAGCATTTT
CDR3: CAISAREQDQPQHF

length: 17
size: .
D: .
V: TRBV30
J: TRBJ2-1
DNA: TGTGCCTGGAGTGTAGTTGGGGGTCGTAAGGGGTCCAATGAGCAGTTCTTC
CDR3: CAWSVVGGRKGSNEQFF

length: 17
size: .
D: TRBD1
V: TRBV7-2
J: TRBJ2-6
DNA: TGTGCCAGCAGCCCCAGGACAGGGGGCGCTGGGGCCAACGTCCTGACTTTC
CDR3: CASSPRTGGAGANVLTF

length: 16
size: .
D: TRBD1
V: TRBV19
J: TRBJ1-1
DNA: TGTGCCAGTAGTCAACCACCACAGGGGGGCGGAACTGAAGCTTTCTTT
CDR3: CASSQPPQGGGTEAFF

length: 14
size: .
D: .
V: TRBV7-2
J: TRBJ2-3
DNA: TGTGCCAGCAGCTTAGCTACTAGCACAGATACGCAGTATTTT
CDR3: CASSLATSTDTQYF

length: 14
size: .
D: .
V: TRBV10-3
J: TRBJ2-3
DNA: TGTGCCATCAGTATTAGGCAGGGCACAGATACGCAGTATTTT
CDR3: CAISIRQGTDTQYF

length: 17
size: once
D: .
V: TRBV4-1
J: TRBJ1-2
DNA: TGCGCCAGCAGCCCCGGCCCCCGCACACGGGGTAACTATGGCTACACCTTC
CDR3: CASSPGPRTRGNYGYTF

length: 13
size: .
D: .
V: TRBV7-2
J: TRBJ1-5
DNA: TGTGCCAGCAGCTTACACTTCGATCAGCCCCAGCATTTT
CDR3: CASSLHFDQPQHF